The TCR beta chain described here comes from a study of CD8 T cells in ankylosing spondylitis. There are 15 residues in the CDR3. V was cut by 5 bases and J by 6 bases, with 20 bases left in between. Libraries for TCR beta were made by quantitative 5'-RACE with molecular barcodes. Using its own MiXCR run on the 5' RACE reads, TCRdb lists one record per CDR3 protein. The sample holds some 220,000 distinct CDR3 sequences, 10% to 13% seen once. Only a few counts were recorded for this clonotype. Its matching antigen is unknown. General study points: Ankylosing spondylitis blood appeared to carry a characteristic TCR beta motif of several highly homologous variants.

The sequencing sample was made of blood, either unsorted or a sorted T cell fraction (not recorded which). This sequence originates from a male donor with ankylosing spondylitis or in good health (not recorded which). The chain employs TRBV12-3 or TRBV12-4 and TRBJ2-7; tentative D call: TRBD1 (7 bases). The CDR3: CASSLRQGLIGEQYF. In nucleotides, the CDR3 is TGTGCCAGCAGTCTCCGACAGGGACTTATAGGCGAGCAGTACTTC.